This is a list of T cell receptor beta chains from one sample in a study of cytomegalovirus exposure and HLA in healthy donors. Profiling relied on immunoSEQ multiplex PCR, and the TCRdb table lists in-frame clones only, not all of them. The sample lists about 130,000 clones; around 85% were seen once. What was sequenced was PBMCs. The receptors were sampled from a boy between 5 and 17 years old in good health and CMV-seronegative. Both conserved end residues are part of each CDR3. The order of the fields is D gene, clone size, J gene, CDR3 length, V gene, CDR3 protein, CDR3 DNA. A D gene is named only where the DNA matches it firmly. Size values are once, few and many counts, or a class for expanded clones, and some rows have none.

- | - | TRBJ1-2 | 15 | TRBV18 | CASSPPVRANYGYTF | TGTGCCAGCTCACCACCGGTTCGGGCTAACTATGGCTACACCTTC
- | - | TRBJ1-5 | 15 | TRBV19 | CASTSGRERNQPQHF | TGTGCCAGTACCTCTGGGAGGGAACGAAATCAGCCCCAGCATTTT
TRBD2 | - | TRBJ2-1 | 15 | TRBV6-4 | CASSESSGGAGEQFF | TGTGCCAGCAGTGAATCTAGCGGGGGGGCGGGTGAGCAGTTCTTC
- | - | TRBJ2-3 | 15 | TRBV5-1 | CASSLTEPSTDTQYF | TGCGCCAGCAGCTTGACAGAGCCTAGCACAGATACGCAGTATTTT
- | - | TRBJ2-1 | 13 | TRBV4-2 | CASSQSMGLEQFF | TGTGCCAGCAGCCAATCGATGGGACTTGAGCAGTTCTTC
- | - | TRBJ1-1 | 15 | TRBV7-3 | CASSLMDNQNTEAFF | TGTGCCAGCAGCTTAATGGACAACCAGAACACTGAAGCTTTCTTT
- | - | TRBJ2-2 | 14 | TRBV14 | CASSPRRGTGELFF | TGTGCCAGCAGCCCAAGGAGGGGAACCGGGGAGCTGTTTTTT
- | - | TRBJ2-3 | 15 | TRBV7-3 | CASSLVGGGTDTQYF | TGTGCCAGCAGCTTAGTAGGGGGAGGGACAGATACGCAGTATTTT
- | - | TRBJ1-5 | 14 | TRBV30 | CAWSVTAFNQPQHF | TGTGCCTGGAGTGTGACAGCCTTCAATCAGCCCCAGCATTTT
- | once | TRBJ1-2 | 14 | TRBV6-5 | CASSYSGVVSGYTF | TGTGCCAGCAGTTATTCCGGGGTCGTTAGTGGCTACACCTTC
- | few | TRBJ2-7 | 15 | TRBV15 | CATSRDWVSGYEQYF | TGTGCCACCAGCAGAGATTGGGTTAGCGGCTACGAGCAGTACTTC
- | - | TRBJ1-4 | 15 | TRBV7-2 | CASSLGGKGNEKLFF | TGTGCCAGCAGCTTAGGCGGGAAGGGTAATGAAAAACTGTTTTTT
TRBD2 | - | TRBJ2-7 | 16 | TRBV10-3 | CASKATSGRAGYEQYF | TGTGCCAGCAAAGCCACTAGCGGGAGGGCCGGGTACGAGCAGTACTTC
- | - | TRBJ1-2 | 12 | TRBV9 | CASSDRVYGYTF | TGTGCCAGCAGCGACAGGGTCTATGGCTACACCTTC
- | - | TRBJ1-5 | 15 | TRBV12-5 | CASGLTAGRNQPQHF | TGTGCTAGTGGTCTCACGGCGGGGCGCAATCAGCCCCAGCATTTT
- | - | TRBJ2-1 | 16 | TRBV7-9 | CASRTDIDSSYNEQFF | TGTGCCAGCAGAACCGACATCGATAGCTCCTACAATGAGCAGTTCTTC
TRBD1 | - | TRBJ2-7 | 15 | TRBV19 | CASSTTGSGIYEQYF | TGTGCCAGTAGTACGACAGGGTCCGGGATCTACGAGCAGTACTTC
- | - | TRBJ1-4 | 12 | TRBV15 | CATRGVGEKLFF | TGTGCCACCCGGGGGGTAGGAGAAAAACTGTTTTTT
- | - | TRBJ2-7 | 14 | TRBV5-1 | CASSMDRPSSEQYF | TGCGCCAGCAGCATGGACAGACCCTCCTCCGAGCAGTACTTC
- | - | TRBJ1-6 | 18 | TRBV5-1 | CASSSRSWDSGIGSPLHF | TGCGCCAGCAGCTCGAGGTCCTGGGACTCGGGAATTGGATCACCCCTCCACTTT
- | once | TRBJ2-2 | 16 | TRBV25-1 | CASSDYSRGGAGELFF | TGTGCCAGCAGTGATTACTCTAGAGGAGGAGCCGGGGAGCTGTTTTTT
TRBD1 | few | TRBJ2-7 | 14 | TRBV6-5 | CASSKGTGRYEQYF | TGTGCCAGCAGTAAGGGGACAGGGAGGTACGAGCAGTACTTC
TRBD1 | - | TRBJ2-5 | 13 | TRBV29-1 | CSFEGQYQETQYF | TGCAGTTTCGAGGGACAGTACCAAGAGACCCAGTACTTC
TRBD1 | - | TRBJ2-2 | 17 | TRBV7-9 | CASSKVGTGRNTGELFF | TGTGCCAGCAGCAAAGTAGGGACAGGGAGAAACACCGGGGAGCTGTTTTTT
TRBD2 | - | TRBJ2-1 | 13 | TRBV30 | CAGVSGRAPEQFF | TGTGCCGGTGTCAGCGGGAGGGCCCCTGAGCAGTTCTTC
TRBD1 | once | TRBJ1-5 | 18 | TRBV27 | CASSSSGGLGFSNQPQHF | TGTGCCAGCAGTTCATCAGGGGGTTTGGGGTTTAGCAATCAGCCCCAGCATTTT
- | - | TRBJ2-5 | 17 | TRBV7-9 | CASSPFSGRGTAETQYF | TGTGCCAGCAGCCCCTTTTCGGGGCGGGGTACGGCGGAGACCCAGTACTTC
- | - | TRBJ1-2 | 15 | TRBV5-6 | CASSFIDRHNYGYTF | TGTGCCAGCAGCTTCATAGACAGGCATAACTATGGCTACACCTTC
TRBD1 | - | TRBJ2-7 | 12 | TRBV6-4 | CASSRQGHEQYF | TGTGCCAGCAGCAGACAGGGCCACGAGCAGTACTTC
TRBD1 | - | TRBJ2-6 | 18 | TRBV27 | CASSPRSTGVAGANVLTF | TGTGCCAGCAGTCCCCGATCGACAGGGGTAGCTGGGGCCAACGTCCTGACTTTC
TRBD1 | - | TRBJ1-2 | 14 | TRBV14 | CASSQFDRADGYTF | TGTGCCAGCAGCCAGTTTGACAGGGCGGACGGCTACACCTTC
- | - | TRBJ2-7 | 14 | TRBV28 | CASSFWQGSYEQYF | TGTGCCAGCAGTTTTTGGCAGGGGTCCTACGAGCAGTACTTC
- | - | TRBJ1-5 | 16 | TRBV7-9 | CASSLATPTLHQPQHF | TGTGCCAGCAGCTTAGCAACTCCTACTCTCCATCAGCCCCAGCATTTT
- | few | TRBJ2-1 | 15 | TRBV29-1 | CSVEELTGRINEQFF | TGCAGCGTTGAAGAACTGACAGGGAGGATAAATGAGCAGTTCTTC
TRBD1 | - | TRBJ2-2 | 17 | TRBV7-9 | CASSPRDRLGRNGELFF | TGTGCCAGCAGCCCCCGGGACAGGTTGGGACGTAACGGGGAGCTGTTTTTT